A single sample gave rise to the 9 T cell receptor beta chains below, sequenced in a study of molecular identifiers for immune sequencing clone quantification. TCRdb called the PCR reads again in MiXCR, with one record for every CDR3 protein. The sample lists nearly 650,000 distinct CDR3 sequences, around 25% occurring once. Input material: naive CD8+ T cells from blood, with Jurkat cell RNA spiked in. Stated subset: FACS-sorted CD8+CD4-CCR7+CD45RA+ naive T cells. These receptors were collected from a human donor in good health. Some libraries in this study had Jurkat cell RNA spiked in.

The chain combines TRBV18 with TRBJ2-5; 8 nucleotides agree with TRBD1. After removal of 4 bases from V and 2 bases from J, the junction contained 18 bases not matched to a gene. This CDR3 is built from 19 residues. Germline CDR1 and CDR2: KGHSH and LQKENI. In DNA, the CDR3 is TGTGCCAGCTCACGTCAACCGGTCCGACAGGGGAACAAACAAGAGACCCAGTACTTC. Encoded protein: CASSRQPVRQGNKQETQYF.

As for this clonotype: One base away lies a much larger clone, so this may be a sequencing read error. Given the absence of the conserved phenylalanine or tryptophan at the CDR3 end, a read error is likely. The V gene is TRBV6-5, the J gene TRBJ1-1; maybe TRBD1 (6 bases). Trimming took 5 bases from V and 4 from J, leaving 11 bases between them. The CDR3 has 13 amino acids. In germline, CDR1 is MNHEY, CDR2 SVGAGI. CDR3 DNA: TGTGCCAGCAGTCCGGGACACCTCACTGAAGCTTTCTCT. Its translation: CASSPGHLTEAFS.

This clonotype was recorded at least ten times. J is TRBJ1-6 and V is TRBV5-1; no definite D call. V was shortened by 5 bases and J by 0 bases, with 12 bases between the two germline ends. This CDR3 comprises 16 residues. CDR1 is SGHRS and CDR2 is YFSETQ in the germline V gene. The CDR3 protein is CASSDLSSSYNSPLHF. CDR3 in DNA: TGCGCCAGCAGTGACTTGTCCTCCTCCTATAATTCACCCCTCCACTTT.

This clonotype was seen just once. Lacking the conserved final phenylalanine or tryptophan, this CDR3 likely reflects a read error. The chain is built from TRBV4-1 and TRBJ1-6; D remains ambiguous. CDR1 MGHRA and CDR2 YSYEKL come from the germline V gene. The CDR3 is made up of 13 amino acids. V was clipped by 3 bases and J by 7 bases, with 7 bases between them. CDR3 DNA: TGCGCCAGCAGCCAGGCCGGGAATTCACCCCTCCACTAT. Residues: CASSQAGNSPLHY.

This clonotype was counted ten times or more. In DNA form, the CDR3 reads TGCAGTGCTAGCCCCAGGGGCGCGACTGGAAACACCATATATTTT. This gives the protein CSASPRGATGNTIYF. This chain joins TRBV20-1 and TRBJ1-3, with a tentative D call TRBD1 (6 bases). The V end was cut by 3 bases, the J end by 2 bases, with 14 bases between. Per the germline V gene, CDR1 is DFQATT and CDR2 is SNEGSKA (reference sequence). This CDR3 region has 15 residues.

This clonotype has a count of ten or more. V and J are TRBV6-6 and TRBJ1-5; D is unresolved. The CDR3 is 13 residues long. In germline, CDR1 is MNHNY, CDR2 SVGAGI (reference sequence). V shed 2 bases and J shed 7 bases, with 9 bases lying between them. CDR3 residues: CASSYRPDQPQHF. The CDR3 coding sequence is TGTGCCAGCAGTTACAGGCCAGACCAGCCCCAGCATTTT.

Details on this clonotype: An end of the junction does not agree with germline; a read error may underlie this. The V gene is TRBV7-9, the J gene TRBJ1-2, with D possibly TRBD1 on 6 matching bases. CDR1 SEHNR and CDR2 FQNEAQ come from the germline V gene (reference sequence). The CDR3 extends over 15 amino acids. As DNA, the CDR3 is TGTGCCAGCAGCCCTTCGACAGGAACTAACGATGGCTACACCTTC. Its translation is CASSPSTGTNDGYTF. The full variable domain, its missing parts supplied by reference TRBV7-9 and TRBJ1-2, is DTGVSQNPRHKITKRGQNVTFRCDPISEHNRLYWYRQTLGQGPEFLTYFQNEAQLEKSRLLSDRFSAERPKGSFSTLEIQRTEQGDSAMYLCASSPSTGTNDGYTFGSGTRLTVV.

The chain uses TRBV24-1 and TRBJ2-7, with 7 bases that match TRBD1. The germline V gene has CDR1 KGHDR and CDR2 SFDVKD. With 6 bases clipped from V and 6 bases from J, the junction kept 7 bases outside the gene matches. This CDR3 has 13 amino acids. This CDR3 reads CATSRTGSPEQYF. The CDR3 DNA reads TGTGCCACCAGTAGGACAGGAAGCCCCGAGCAGTACTTC.

Note on this clonotype: The germline gene is not matched at one end of the junction; a read error may be the cause. The rearrangement uses TRBV3-1 and TRBJ1-1; 9 bases align to TRBD1. The CDR3 consists of 15 residues. CDR1 and CDR2 (germline): LGHDT, YNNKEL (reference sequence). The CDR3 here is CASGQPQGAYTEAFF. In DNA, the CDR3 is TGTGCCAGCGGCCAACCACAGGGGGCCTACACTGAAGCTTTCTTT.